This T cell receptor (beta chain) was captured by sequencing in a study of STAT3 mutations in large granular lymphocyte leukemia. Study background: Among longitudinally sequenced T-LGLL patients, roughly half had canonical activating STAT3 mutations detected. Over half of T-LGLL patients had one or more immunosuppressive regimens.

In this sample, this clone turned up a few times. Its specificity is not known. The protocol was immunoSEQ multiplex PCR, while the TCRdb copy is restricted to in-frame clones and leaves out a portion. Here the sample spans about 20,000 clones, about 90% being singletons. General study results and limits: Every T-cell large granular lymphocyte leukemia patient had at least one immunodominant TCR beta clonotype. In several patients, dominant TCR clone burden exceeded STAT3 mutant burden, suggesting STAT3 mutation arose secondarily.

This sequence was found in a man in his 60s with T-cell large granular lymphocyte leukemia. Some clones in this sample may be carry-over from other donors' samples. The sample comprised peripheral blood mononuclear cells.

CDR3 sequence: CASRPGARNSPLHF. In nucleotides, the CDR3 is TGTGCCAGCAGGCCGGGGGCGAGGAATTCACCCCTCCACTTT. The chain employs TRBV25-1 and TRBJ1-6; D possibly corresponds to TRBD1 (6 bases). CDR1 and CDR2 from the germline V gene are MGHDK and SYGVNS. This CDR3 is built from 14 residues. Trimming shortened V by 6 bases and J by 7 bases, and 13 bases separated the two germline ends.